These 32 T cell receptor beta chains were sequenced from one sample in a study of technical replicates of blood from several donors. Assay used: immunoSEQ multiplex PCR; TCRdb lists only in-frame clones, some missing. The sample carries fewer than 65,000 clones, 87% recorded once. The sequencing input was PBMCs. These receptors were taken from a human donor in good health. Some clones in this sample may be carry-over from other donors' samples.

This clone was seen a few times. The rearrangement links TRBV7-8 to TRBJ2-1; 13 positions match TRBD2. CDR3 length: 17 amino acids. Germline V lookup: CDR1 SGHVS, CDR2 FQNEAQ. V shed 5 bases, J shed 12 bases, and the junction held 16 bases outside the gene matches. The CDR3 loop reads CASSERIGLAGDKGQFF. CDR3 DNA sequence: TGTGCCAGCAGCGAACGAATAGGACTAGCGGGGGACAAGGGGCAGTTCTTC.

This clone was seen once. J is TRBJ1-2 and V is TRBV30; no definite D call. The germline V gene encodes CDR1 GTSNPN and CDR2 SVGIG (reference sequence). The CDR3 totals 12 residues. Trimming stripped 0 bases from V and 6 bases from J, with 8 bases between. This CDR3 reads CAWSVLGDGYTF. The CDR3 region has the DNA TGTGCCTGGAGTGTACTCGGGGATGGCTACACCTTC.

The chain has TRBV30 and TRBJ1-1, with D perhaps TRBD1 (5 bases). The CDR3 is 11 amino acids. Trimming removed 7 bases at V and 7 bases at J, with 13 bases between. The germline CDR1 and CDR2 sequences are GTSNPN and SVGIG (reference sequence). The DNA for the CDR3 is TGTGCCTCGAAGCGACAGATTGAAGCTTTCTTT. This translates into CASKRQIEAFF.

This rearrangement joins TRBV19 to TRBJ1-1, with a tentative D call TRBD1 (6 bases). There are 15 residues in the CDR3. Trimming left V 5 bases short and J 0 bases short, with 13 bases between. Germline CDR1 is LNHDA and CDR2 is SQIVND (reference sequence). CDR3 nucleotide sequence: TGTGCCAGTAGTTCAGGGGCGTTCATGAACACTGAAGCTTTCTTT. This translates into CASSSGAFMNTEAFF.

The genes are TRBV7-2 and TRBJ2-7, with D possibly being TRBD2 (7 bases). The V end lost 2 bases, the J end lost 6 bases, and 20 bases lay between the germline ends. The CDR3 has 16 residues. Germline V gives CDR1 SGHTA, CDR2 FQGNSA. The CDR3 nucleotides are TGTGCCAGCAGCTTATTAGGGCTAGGGGGGGGGCGCGAGCAGTACTTC. The encoded protein is CASSLLGLGGGREQYF. Full variable domain (outside the CDR3, taken from reference TRBV7-2 and TRBJ2-7): GAGVSQSPSNKVTEKGKDVELRCDPISGHTALYWYRQSLGQGLEFLIYFQGNSAPDKSGLPSDRFSAERTGGSVSTLTIQRTQQEDSAVYLCASSLLGLGGGREQYFGPGTRLTVT.

The chain has TRBV27 and TRBJ2-1; 12 bases match TRBD2. Unmatched junction bases numbered 8, after V lost 5 bases and J lost 6 bases. This CDR3 is 16 amino acids long. CDR1 and CDR2 (germline): MNHEY, SMNVEV (reference sequence). The CDR3 sequence: CASSTRTSGNVNEQFF. CDR3 nucleotides: TGTGCCAGCAGTACCCGGACTAGCGGGAACGTCAATGAGCAGTTCTTC.

The chain carries TRBV7-8 and TRBJ2-5; a possible D gene is TRBD1 (5 bases). The CDR3 is 14 amino acids. Germline-derived CDR1 and CDR2 are SGHVS and FQNEAQ. Trimming removed 6 bases at V and 1 base at J, with 12 bases between. The CDR3 region has the DNA TGTGCCAGCAGGACAGCAGTTGCCCAAGAGACCCAGTACTTC. Translating gives CASRTAVAQETQYF. The full variable domain, its missing parts supplied by reference TRBV7-8 and TRBJ2-5, is GAGVSQSPRYKVAKRGQDVALRCDPISGHVSLFWYQQALGQGPEFLTYFQNEAQLDKSGLPSDRFFAERPEGSVSTLKIQRTQQEDSAVYLCASRTAVAQETQYFGPGTRLLVL.

This chain connects TRBV7-2 to TRBJ2-3; D unresolved. The CDR3 extends over 15 amino acids. V lost 1 base and J lost 1, with 9 bases in between. Germline V gene data show CDR1 as SGHTA and CDR2 as FQGNSA. CDR3 amino acids: CASSLVAAGTDTQYF. CDR3 bases: TGTGCCAGCAGCTTAGTGGCCGCTGGCACAGATACGCAGTATTTT.

The chain links TRBV7-6 to TRBJ2-7; no clear D. This CDR3 region has 12 residues. Trimming stripped 4 bases from V and 3 bases from J, with 7 bases between. The germline V gene has CDR1 SGHVS and CDR2 FNYEAQ. DNA for the CDR3: TGTGCCAGCAGCTCAGAAGTCTACGAGCAGTACTTC. It yields the protein CASSSEVYEQYF.

The rearrangement uses TRBV19 and TRBJ2-3; possibly TRBD1 for D (5 bases). Germline V gene sequence: CDR1 LNHDA, CDR2 SQIVND (reference sequence). This CDR3 comprises 17 residues. The ends were cut back, 5 bases at V and 4 bases at J, with 22 bases in the middle. The CDR3 sequence: CASSPMGHPMVPDTQYF. DNA of the CDR3: TGTGCCAGTAGTCCGATGGGGCACCCGATGGTGCCAGATACGCAGTATTTT.

The rearrangement uses TRBV2 and TRBJ2-3; tentatively, D is TRBD2 (5 bases). Germline values: CDR1 SNHLY, CDR2 FYNNEI. CDR3 length: 15 residues. V lost 4 bases to trimming and J lost 3 bases, with 14 bases between them. The CDR3 loop reads CASSGSERRTDTQYF. For the CDR3, the DNA is TGTGCCAGCAGTGGATCGGAAAGGAGGACAGATACGCAGTATTTT.

The chain carries TRBV5-1 and TRBJ2-7; D remains unclear. Germline-derived CDR1 and CDR2 are SGHRS and YFSETQ. CDR3 length: 14 amino acids. Trimming pared 3 bases from V and 5 bases from J, leaving 15 bases between. The CDR3 nucleotides read TGCGCCAGCAGCTACCCGGGTAGGCCGAACGAGCAGTACTTC. It translates to CASSYPGRPNEQYF.

The gene calls are TRBV6-5 and TRBJ1-1; possibly TRBD1 for D (6 bases). The CDR3 totals 14 residues. V shed 5 bases and J shed 11 bases, with 21 bases lying between them. The germline V gene has CDR1 MNHEY and CDR2 SVGAGI. CDR3 sequence reads: CASSAQGMGLPAFF. The CDR3 coding sequence is TGTGCCAGCAGTGCACAGGGTATGGGTCTACCGGCTTTCTTT.

The chain joins TRBV7-2 to TRBJ2-5; 8 bases fit TRBD1. Germline CDR1 is SGHTA and CDR2 is FQGNSA. The CDR3 sequence is 14 residues long. V was clipped by 5 bases and J by 4 bases; unmatched bases: 6. The CDR3 loop is CASSHLRGLETQYF. CDR3 bases: TGTGCCAGCAGCCACCTCAGGGGGCTAGAGACCCAGTACTTC.

The chain joins TRBV7-6 to TRBJ2-7, with TRBD2 identical over 10 bases. This CDR3 spans 16 amino acids. V lost 5 bases to trimming and J lost 1 base; unmatched junction nucleotides: 8. Per the germline V gene, CDR1 is SGHVS and CDR2 is FNYEAQ. CDR3 sequence reads: CASSPSVAGGSYEQYF. In nucleotides, the CDR3 is TGTGCCAGCAGCCCCTCGGTAGCGGGGGGATCCTACGAGCAGTACTTC.

This clone occurred a few times. The chain combines TRBV6-5 with TRBJ2-6, with 7 bases aligning to TRBD1. From germline, CDR1 is MNHEY and CDR2 SVGAGI. CDR3 length: 16 amino acids. Losses at the gene ends were 2 bases for V and 3 bases for J; bases not matched to a gene: 4. The CDR3 bases are TGTGCCAGCAGTTACAATCAGGGGGATGGGGCCAACGTCCTGACTTTC. This codes for CASSYNQGDGANVLTF.

The chain uses TRBV4-3 and TRBJ1-1; TRBD1 agrees at 7 bases. Germline V CDR1 and CDR2: LGHNA, YSLEER. The CDR3 is made up of 14 amino acids. The J segment lost 3 bases and the V segment lost 3 bases, leaving 4 bases of the junction unmatched. CDR3 protein: CASSQQTGDTEAFF. CDR3 DNA: TGCGCCAGCAGCCAGCAAACAGGGGACACTGAAGCTTTCTTT.

The chain joins TRBV4-2 to TRBJ1-1; D is possibly TRBD1 (5 bases). This CDR3 is built from 15 residues. V gave up 0 bases and J gave up 2 bases, with 10 bases separating them. Per germline, CDR1 LGHNA and CDR2 YNFKEQ. In nucleotides, the CDR3 is TGTGCCAGCAGCCAAGAGGAGGGGCGTAACACTGAAGCTTTCTTT. Its protein is CASSQEEGRNTEAFF.

This clone was seen a handful of times. The V and J genes are TRBV7-9 and TRBJ1-1; no clear D. The CDR3 loop spans 13 amino acids. V was trimmed by 1 base and J by 3 bases, leaving 6 bases between them. Germline CDR1 reads SEHNR; CDR2 reads FQNEAQ (reference sequence). Here the CDR3 reads CASSLDSYTEAFF. The CDR3, as DNA: TGTGCCAGCAGCTTAGACAGTTACACTGAAGCTTTCTTT.

The V call is TRBV7-9, the J call TRBJ1-5; D possibly corresponds to TRBD1 (5 bases). Per the germline V gene, CDR1 is SEHNR and CDR2 is FQNEAQ (reference sequence). The CDR3 runs 13 residues. The V end was cut by 5 bases, the J end by 5 bases, with 10 bases between. The CDR3 sequence: CASSRGGDQPQHF. In DNA, the CDR3 is TGTGCCAGCAGCCGGGGGGGGGATCAGCCCCAGCATTTT.

V usage is TRBV19 and J usage is TRBJ2-2, with TRBD1 matching over 8 bases. V gave up 7 bases and J gave up 6 bases; unmatched junction bases: 13. The CDR3 loop spans 16 amino acids. Germline assignment: CDR1 LNHDA and CDR2 SQIVND (reference sequence). CDR3 amino acids: CASTPTPGQAPGELFF. The CDR3 nucleotides are TGTGCCAGTACTCCTACTCCGGGACAGGCGCCCGGGGAGCTGTTTTTT.

The chain employs TRBV4-3 and TRBJ1-6; D uncertain. Germline loops: CDR1 LGHNA, CDR2 YSLEER. Deletions cut 0 bases from V and 13 bases from J, with 10 bases between. CDR3 length: 13 residues. The CDR3 bases are TGCGCCAGCAGCCAAGATCGGTGGTGGCCCCTCCACTTT. Translating gives CASSQDRWWPLHF.

The chain is built from TRBV4-2 and TRBJ2-3; D not resolved. Trimming removed 3 bases from V and 2 bases from J, with 9 bases in between. Germline V gene data show CDR1 as LGHNA and CDR2 as YNFKEQ. The CDR3 sequence is 14 residues long. In nucleotides, the CDR3 is TGTGCCAGCAGCCAGGGCGAGCCCACAGATACGCAGTATTTT. Translated: CASSQGEPTDTQYF.

This chain uses TRBV2 with TRBJ2-7; 13 bases match TRBD2. J was trimmed by 2 bases and V by 8 bases; bases with no gene match: 21. The CDR3 has 20 residues. Per the germline V gene, CDR1 is SNHLY and CDR2 is FYNNEI. The CDR3 bases are TGTGCCAGCCGCGCGGATCTGGGACTAGCGGGATACTATAGCGCCTACGAGCAGTACTTC. Amino acid sequence: CASRADLGLAGYYSAYEQYF.

This chain links TRBV6-1 with TRBJ2-7; tentative D call: TRBD2 (5 bases). The CDR3 runs to 15 residues. The ends were cut back, 1 base at V and 6 bases at J, with 16 bases in the middle. Germline loops: CDR1 MNHNS, CDR2 SASEGT. The CDR3 spells CASSEGGGIVSEQYF. In DNA, the CDR3 is TGTGCCAGCAGTGAAGGAGGAGGAATCGTTTCCGAGCAGTACTTC.

The chain recombines TRBV19 with TRBJ1-2; 8 bases align to TRBD1. Germline V CDR1 and CDR2: LNHDA, SQIVND (reference sequence). This CDR3 is 14 amino acids long. Trimming removed 6 bases from V and 8 bases from J; junction bases left unmatched: 11. In DNA form, the CDR3 reads TGTGCCAGTAGAGCGGACAGGGATTCGGGAGGCTACACCTTC. This gives the protein CASRADRDSGGYTF.

V gene TRBV7-9 combines with J gene TRBJ1-2; the match to TRBD1 covers 8 bases. This CDR3 is 14 amino acids long. Germline CDR1 and CDR2: SEHNR and FQNEAQ (reference sequence). The V and J ends lost 5 bases and 4 bases, in that order; junction bases with no gene match: 6. The DNA for the CDR3 is TGTGCCAGCAGCCTAATGGGGACAGGCTATGGCTACACCTTC. Translated, it gives CASSLMGTGYGYTF.

This clone was counted only a few times. This chain joins TRBV6-5 and TRBJ1-6, with 10 bases lining up with TRBD1. J lost 10 bases, V lost 0 bases, and 3 bases had no gene match. The germline gives CDR1 MNHEY, CDR2 SVGAGI. The CDR3 totals 15 residues. The CDR3 sequence is CASSYSGDRGSPLHF. CDR3 sequence (DNA): TGTGCCAGCAGTTACTCCGGGGACAGGGGATCACCCCTCCACTTT.

This chain connects TRBV5-4 to TRBJ1-1; 10 positions match TRBD1. Germline trimming cut 2 bases from V and 3 bases from J; bases unmatched to any gene: 4. CDR1 is SGHNT and CDR2 is YYREEE in the germline V gene (reference sequence). The CDR3 is 15 residues long. CDR3 sequence reads: CASSFGGQGDTEAFF. CDR3 bases: TGTGCCAGCAGCTTTGGTGGACAGGGGGACACTGAAGCTTTCTTT. The variable domain in full, completed from reference TRBV5-4 and TRBJ1-1, reads ETGVTQSPTHLIKTRGQQVTLRCSSQSGHNTVSWYQQALGQGPQFIFQYYREEENGRGNFPPRFSGLQFPNYSSELNVNALELDDSALYLCASSFGGQGDTEAFFGQGTRLTVV.

The chain uses TRBV7-2 and TRBJ2-1; D possibly corresponds to TRBD1 (7 bases). Germline assignment: CDR1 SGHTA and CDR2 FQGNSA. CDR3 length: 15 amino acids. V was shortened by 3 bases and J by 2 bases, with 11 bases between the two germline ends. CDR3: CASSFQGGAYNEQFF. The CDR3 DNA is TGTGCCAGCAGCTTCCAGGGGGGCGCCTACAATGAGCAGTTCTTC.

The chain uses TRBV19 and TRBJ2-2, with 10 bases fitting TRBD2. With 9 bases clipped from V and 6 bases from J, the junction kept 10 bases outside the gene matches. This CDR3 is built from 15 residues. Germline assignment: CDR1 LNHDA and CDR2 SQIVND (reference sequence). CDR3 sequence reads: CASERALAGAGELFF. CDR3 DNA: TGTGCCAGCGAACGGGCGCTAGCGGGAGCCGGGGAGCTGTTTTTT.

The CDR3 DNA is TGTGCCAGCAGCCTGGGACAGGGGGTAGGCACCGGGGAGCTGTTTTTT. Translated: CASSLGQGVGTGELFF. The genes are TRBV11-1 and TRBJ2-2; 11 positions agree with TRBD1. The CDR3 length is 16 residues. Germline CDR1 and CDR2: SGHAT and FQDESV (reference sequence). V lost 5 bases and J lost 4; bases outside the gene matches: 6.